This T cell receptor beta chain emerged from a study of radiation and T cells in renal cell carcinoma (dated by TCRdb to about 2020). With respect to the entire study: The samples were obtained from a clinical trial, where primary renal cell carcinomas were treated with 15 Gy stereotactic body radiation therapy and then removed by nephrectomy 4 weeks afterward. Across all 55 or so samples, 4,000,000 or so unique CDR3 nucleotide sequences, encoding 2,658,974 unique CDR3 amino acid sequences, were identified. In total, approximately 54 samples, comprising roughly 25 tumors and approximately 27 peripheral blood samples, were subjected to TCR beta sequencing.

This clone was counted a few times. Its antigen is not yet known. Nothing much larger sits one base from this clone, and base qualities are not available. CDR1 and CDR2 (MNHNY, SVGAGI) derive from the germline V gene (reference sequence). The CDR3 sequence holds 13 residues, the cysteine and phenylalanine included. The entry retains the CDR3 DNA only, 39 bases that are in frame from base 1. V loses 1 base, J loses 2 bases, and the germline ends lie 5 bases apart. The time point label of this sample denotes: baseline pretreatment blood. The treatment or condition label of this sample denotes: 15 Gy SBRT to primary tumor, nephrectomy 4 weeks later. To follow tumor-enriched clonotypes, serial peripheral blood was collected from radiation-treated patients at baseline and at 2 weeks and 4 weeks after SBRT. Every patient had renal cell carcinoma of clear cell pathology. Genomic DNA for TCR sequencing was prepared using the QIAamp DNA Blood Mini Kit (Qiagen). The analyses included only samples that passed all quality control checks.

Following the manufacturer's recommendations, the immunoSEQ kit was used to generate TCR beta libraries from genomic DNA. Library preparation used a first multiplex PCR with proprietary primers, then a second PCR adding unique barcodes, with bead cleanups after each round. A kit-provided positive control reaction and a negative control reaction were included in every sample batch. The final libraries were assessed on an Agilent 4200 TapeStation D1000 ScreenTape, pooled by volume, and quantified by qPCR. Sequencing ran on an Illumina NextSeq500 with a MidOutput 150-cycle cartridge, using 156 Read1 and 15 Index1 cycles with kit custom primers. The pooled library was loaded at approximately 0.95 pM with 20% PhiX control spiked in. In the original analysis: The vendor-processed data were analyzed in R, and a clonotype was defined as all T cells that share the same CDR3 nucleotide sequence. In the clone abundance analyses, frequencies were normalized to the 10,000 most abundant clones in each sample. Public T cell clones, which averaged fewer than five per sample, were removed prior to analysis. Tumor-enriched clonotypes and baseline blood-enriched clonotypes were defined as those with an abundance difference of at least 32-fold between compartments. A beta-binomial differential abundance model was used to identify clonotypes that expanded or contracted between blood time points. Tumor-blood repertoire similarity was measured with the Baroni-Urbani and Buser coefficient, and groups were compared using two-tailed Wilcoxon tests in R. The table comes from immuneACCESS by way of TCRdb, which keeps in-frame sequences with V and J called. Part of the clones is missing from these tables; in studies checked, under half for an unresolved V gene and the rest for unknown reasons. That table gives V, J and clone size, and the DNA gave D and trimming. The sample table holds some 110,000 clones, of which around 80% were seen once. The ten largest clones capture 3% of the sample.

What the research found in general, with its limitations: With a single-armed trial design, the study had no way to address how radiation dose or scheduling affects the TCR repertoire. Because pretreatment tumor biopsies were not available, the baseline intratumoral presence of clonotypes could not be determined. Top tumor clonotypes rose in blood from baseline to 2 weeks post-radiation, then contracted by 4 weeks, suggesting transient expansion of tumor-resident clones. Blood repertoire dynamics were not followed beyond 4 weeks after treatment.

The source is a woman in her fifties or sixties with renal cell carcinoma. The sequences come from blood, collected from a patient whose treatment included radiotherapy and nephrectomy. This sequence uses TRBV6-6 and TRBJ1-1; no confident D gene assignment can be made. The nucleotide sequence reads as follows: TGTGCCAGCAGTTACTTCTTAAACACTGAAGCTTTCTTT. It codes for CASSYFLNTEAFF.